The source of this T cell receptor beta chain is a study of T cells in Graves' hyperthyroidism and ophthalmopathy. For the study at large: Before any treatment, at initial diagnosis, peripheral blood was collected.

Study-level results: The authors' 13 V-J model separated ophthalmopathy from stable hyperthyroidism.

On this clonotype itself: No antigen is known for it. This may come from a read error, since a much larger clone is one base off.

Trimming cost V 3 bases and J 1 base; bases outside gene matches: 3. Germline V gives CDR1 SGDLS, CDR2 YYNGEE. The CDR3 has 15 amino acids. The source material, RNA transcripts, was used to amplify TCR beta CDR3 regions. The HTBI primer set served for first-round RT-PCR of the TCR CDR3. MiXCR, applied by TCRdb to the multiplex PCR reads, yields one record per CDR3 protein. The sample contains 370,000 or so distinct CDR3 sequences, around a sixth of which appear only once. The blood sample dates from first hyperthyroidism diagnosis, preceding any ophthalmopathy symptoms. The receptor comes from a woman in her late teens or twenties with Graves' hyperthyroidism that later progressed to Graves' ophthalmopathy. The rearrangement links TRBV9 to TRBJ2-2, with 7 bases that match TRBD1. Sequencing was performed on blood. The CDR3 DNA reads as TGTGCCAGCAGCGCCGGGACAGTGAACACCGGGGAGCTGTTTTTT. As protein: CASSAGTVNTGELFF.